This T cell receptor (beta chain) emerged from a study of CD8 T cells in Susac syndrome (dated by TCRdb to the late 2010s). At the level of the whole study: Of the Susac syndrome patients who were sequenced, more than five had clinically active disease and roughly eight were in clinical remission. Repertoire sequencing was used to test whether CD8+ T cell activation and differentiation in Susac syndrome was antigen driven. Susac syndrome patients were therapy-naive, on corticosteroids (some also receiving IVIg), or on IVIg alone at blood withdrawal. Points the paper makes about the study in general: The number of individuals in the TCR sequencing and HLA analysis was acknowledged as relatively small. In patients with Susac syndrome, the CD4+ T cell repertoire showed no detectable clonal expansion.

The germline V gene provides CDR1 MGHRA and CDR2 YSYEKL. The germline ends are 12 bases apart after V is trimmed by 3 bases and J by 0 bases. The CDR3 goes from the cysteine to the phenylalanine over 16 residues. The DNA shown is the 48-base CDR3, in frame from base 1. Peripheral blood CD8+ and CD4+ T cells from healthy donors, Susac syndrome patients and multiple sclerosis patients were profiled by high-throughput TCR beta sequencing. The Susac syndrome patients fulfilled recently defined diagnostic criteria for either definite or probable disease. Bulk CD8+ and CD4+ T cells were purified by magnetic negative isolation, whereas CD8+ TEMRA cells were enriched by FACS. Blood was collected in EDTA tubes and processed within 24 hours, with PBMCs isolated through density gradient centrifugation. PBMCs intended for TCR sequencing were cryopreserved in liquid nitrogen and thawed later in a water bath at 37 degrees C. Purity of sorted or isolated CD4+, CD8+ and CD8+ TEMRA cells was at least 90%.

RNA was extracted with the RNeasy kit and about 0.5 to 1 ug was reverse transcribed using random hexamers. The immunoSEQ multiplex PCR assay, which covers 54 Vbeta and 13 Jbeta segments, was used to amplify TCR beta CDR3 regions. Bias from PCR amplification was corrected by using a synthetic template baseline for primer optimization and for computational correction. As for how the authors treated the data: Reads were annotated to V, D and J genes per IMGT and analyzed with immunoSEQ Analyzer, keeping only productive sequences. Clonality was calculated as one minus the Shannon entropy normalized by log2 of the number of productive unique sequences. Public and private clones were assessed among the 100 most prevalent clones of each patient and control. Clones were defined as Susac-specific if absent from the healthy and MS cohorts, from around 1,100 published viral clones and from other ImmuneACCESS disease sequences. The public sequencing data were trimmed at Q25 with fastp and processed into clonotypes with MiXCR by TCRdb, which kept only in-frame beta chains. Here each entry gathers all rows of one CDR3 protein and keeps the most common genes and DNA. The V and J calls, along with clone size, are taken from TCRdb and not from the paper's own processing. This sample holds more than 150,000 distinct CDR3 sequences; 90% to 95% were observed only once. The ten largest make up 0.16% of the sample.

Comment on this clonotype: Which antigen it targets is not known. No quality values exist for individual bases; no much larger clone is one base distant.

What was sequenced was CD4+ T cells from PBMCs. The rearranged segments are TRBV4-1 and TRBJ2-1, with the D gene not clear enough to name. The sequence came from a human donor with Susac syndrome. The DNA sequence is given as TGCGCCAGCAGCCAGGCACGTGGCAGCTCCTACAATGAGCAGTTCTTC. Its product reads: CASSQARGSSYNEQFF.